A selection of T cell receptor beta chains follows, all from one sample in a study of T cell responses to AZD1222 COVID-19 vaccine. Method: immunoSEQ multiplex PCR; TCRdb's copy keeps in-frame clones and lacks some. The table lists 240,000 or so clones, 80% to 95% of them singletons. This specimen was peripheral blood, taken on day 0 of AZD1222 vaccination. The source is an adult in good health. Each CDR3 is given without its conserved first and last residue.

length,V,J,CDR3
13,TRBV5-1,TRBJ1-2,ASSTWTGVGYGYT
12,TRBV3-1/TRBV3-2,TRBJ1-6,ASSPRGLGSPLH
12,TRBV3-1/TRBV3-2,TRBJ2-4,ASSLRTGKNIQY
13,TRBV18,TRBJ1-4,ASSRGGPQNEKLF
15,TRBV4-3,TRBJ1-2,ASSQDGQRVRNYGYT
11,TRBV5-5,TRBJ2-7,ASNQQGSYEQY
11,TRBV7-2,TRBJ1-1,ASSLERGTEAF
13,TRBV5-4,TRBJ2-7,ASSMDRGHIYEQY
12,TRBV7-8,TRBJ2-3,ASSSGLNTDTQY
14,TRBV28,TRBJ2-7,ASSLSYSGISYEQY
10,TRBV2,TRBJ1-4,ATLHTNEKLF
15,TRBV7-3,TRBJ1-5,ASSPWTEAYSNQPQH
14,TRBV28,TRBJ1-1,ASSSRQGREDTEAF
13,TRBV28,TRBJ2-2,ASSARGPYTGELF
12,TRBV6-5,TRBJ2-7,ASRPGTGGNEQY
14,TRBV9,TRBJ1-3,ASSPGGAISGNTIY
12,TRBV18,TRBJ2-7,ASSPGQGSYEQY
10,TRBV29-1,TRBJ1-2,SVLRGDYGYT
11,TRBV3-1/TRBV3-2,TRBJ1-6,ATSTGPDSPLH
13,TRBV9,TRBJ1-2,ASSGTGERSYGYT
14,TRBV18,TRBJ1-2,ASSLLTSPESYGYT
10,TRBV7-9,TRBJ2-1,ASSFGVNEQF
14,TRBV6-5,TRBJ2-3,ASSFSGQDPTDTQY
13,TRBV28,TRBJ2-7,ASRPTGGGAYEQY
14,TRBV2,TRBJ2-7,ASSPPWGTATYEQY
10,TRBV6-6,TRBJ2-3,ASKLTTDTQY
13,TRBV3-1/TRBV3-2,TRBJ2-1,ASSQARASYNEQF
12,TRBV2,TRBJ1-1,ASSGPSSGTEAF
10,TRBV28,TRBJ1-1,ASSREGSKAF
10,TRBV3-1/TRBV3-2,TRBJ2-2,ASRDTTGELF
14,TRBV7-2,TRBJ1-3,ASSLVGGSSGNTIY
14,TRBV11-2,TRBJ1-3,ASRELGRSSGNTIY
10,TRBV3-1/TRBV3-2,TRBJ1-1,ASADTRNTAF
11,TRBV7-3,TRBJ1-6,ASSLKGNSPLH
11,TRBV15,TRBJ1-2,ATSRSPQDGYT
15,TRBV5-1,TRBJ2-6,ASSATSGVSGANVLT
9,TRBV7-9,TRBJ1-2,ASSIRQTYT
13,TRBV7-2,TRBJ2-1,ASSLLIGGLNEQF
12,TRBV6-5,TRBJ1-1,ASRPDRANTEAF
14,TRBV11-2,TRBJ2-1,ASSSTRGYQFLEQF
10,TRBV29-1,TRBJ2-1,SAEAGTNEQF
13,TRBV7-3,TRBJ2-3,ASSLSGLSTDTQY
14,TRBV3-1/TRBV3-2,TRBJ2-5,ASSPGGTAGQETQY
11,TRBV12-3/TRBV12-4,TRBJ2-7,ASRPGTGREQY
12,TRBV5-1,TRBJ1-5,ASSPDGSYQPQH
11,TRBV5-6,TRBJ2-1,ASSLAPNNEQF
9,TRBV30,TRBJ2-2,AWRRGGELF
9,TRBV25-1,TRBJ1-3,ASSSGNTIY
11,TRBV7-2,TRBJ2-1,ASSPRPGNEQF
14,TRBV5-1,TRBJ2-7,ASSESPGQGASEQY
13,TRBV7-8,TRBJ1-5,ASSLGRQAGQPQH
12,TRBV19,TRBJ2-1,ASSTPSEGNEQF
13,TRBV7-2,TRBJ2-5,ASAYPGTNQETQY
13,TRBV3-1/TRBV3-2,TRBJ2-5,ASSRAGSGRETQY
10,TRBV7-9,TRBJ1-2,ASSLWGYGYT
13,TRBV7-9,TRBJ2-2,ASSTTGMGTGELF
12,TRBV27,TRBJ1-2,ASSSWTGERGYT